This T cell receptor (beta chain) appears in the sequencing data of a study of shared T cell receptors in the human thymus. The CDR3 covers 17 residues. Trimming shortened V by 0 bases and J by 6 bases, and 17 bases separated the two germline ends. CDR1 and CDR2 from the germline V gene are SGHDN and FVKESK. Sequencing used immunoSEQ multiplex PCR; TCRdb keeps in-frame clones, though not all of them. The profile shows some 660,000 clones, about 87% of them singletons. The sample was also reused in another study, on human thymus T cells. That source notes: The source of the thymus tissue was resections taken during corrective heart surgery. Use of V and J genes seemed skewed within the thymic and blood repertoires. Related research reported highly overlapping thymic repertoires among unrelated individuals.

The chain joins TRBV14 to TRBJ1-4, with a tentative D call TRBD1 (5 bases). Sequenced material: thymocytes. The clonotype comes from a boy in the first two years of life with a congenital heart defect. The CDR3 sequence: CASSQDLRQTGDEKLFF. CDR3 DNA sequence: TGTGCCAGCAGCCAAGATCTCCGACAGACGGGAGATGAAAAACTGTTTTTT.